The clone carrying this TCR beta chain has a count of ten or more. This sample is part of a study of Graves' ophthalmopathy and Graves' hyperthyroidism. RNA transcripts served as template for amplifying TCR beta CDR3 sequences. The library came from an HTBI-primed first-round RT-PCR and a second-round multiplex PCR. TCRdb passed the multiplex PCR reads through MiXCR, listing each CDR3 protein once. This table holds approximately 330,000 distinct CDR3 sequences, 15% to 20% found once. CDR3 length: 13 amino acids. Between the trimmed V and J ends, which lost 6 bases and 3 bases, there was a span of 11 bases. Germline CDR1 and CDR2: SEHNR and FQNEAQ (reference sequence).

The sequencing sample was made of peripheral blood. The J gene is TRBJ1-1, the V gene TRBV7-9; tentatively, D is TRBD1 (5 bases). The TCR originated in an adult man with Graves' ophthalmopathy. The CDR3 spells CASRSLGDTEAFF. The CDR3 nucleotides are TGTGCCAGCAGGAGTCTGGGGGACACTGAAGCTTTCTTT.